Listed below are T cell receptor beta chains from one sample, sequenced in a study of post-analysis software for immune sequencing data. TCRdb fed the PCR reads into MiXCR, producing one record per CDR3 protein. The sample lists approximately 730,000 distinct CDR3 sequences; roughly 46% were seen once. The sample comprised blood. The receptors were gathered from a girl aged 10-17 years with multiple sclerosis. CDR3s include the opening cysteine and the closing phenylalanine or tryptophan. The D gene is left open where the match is weak. Clone size is not always given. Where it is, it says once, few, many or a class for expanded clones.

abundance	d_gene	v_gene	j_gene	CDR3aa	CDR3nt
-	-	TRBV7-9	TRBJ2-7	CASSSPGTSTYEQYF	TGTGCCAGCAGCTCCCCCGGTACTTCTACCTACGAGCAGTACTTC
-	TRBD2	TRBV12-3/TRBV12-4	TRBJ2-1	CASSETSGRSYNERFF	TGTGCCAGCAGTGAGACTAGCGGGAGGTCCTACAATGAGCGGTTCTTC
-	TRBD1	TRBV29-1	TRBJ1-3	CSVGGQGSGNTIYF	TGCAGCGTTGGGGGACAGGGAAGTGGAAACACCATATATTTT
-	TRBD2	TRBV20-1	TRBJ2-3	CSAKDLTSGFTDTQYF	TGCAGTGCTAAAGACCTGACTAGCGGGTTCACAGATACGCAGTATTTT
few	-	TRBV19	TRBJ2-5	CASSMGGGQETQYF	TGTGCCAGTAGTATGGGAGGGGGCCAAGAGACCCAGTACTTC
-	TRBD2	TRBV6-6	TRBJ2-3	CASSYAAGVETDTQYF	TGTGCCAGCAGTTACGCTGCGGGAGTAGAAACAGATACGCAGTATTTT
once	TRBD1	TRBV6-5	TRBJ1-2	CASMRTGGEGYGYTF	TGTGCCAGCATGCGGACAGGGGGAGAGGGATATGGCTACACCTTC
-	-	TRBV4-3	TRBJ2-3	CASSQEGGINTDTQYF	TGCGCCAGCAGCCAAGAGGGGGGAATCAACACAGATACGCAGTATTTT
-	-	TRBV13	TRBJ2-7	CASSYWTRRYEQYF	TGTGCCAGCAGCTATTGGACCCGGCGCTACGAGCAGTACTTC
-	-	TRBV12-3/TRBV12-4	TRBJ1-5	CASSSGVNQPQHF	TGTGCCAGCAGTTCAGGGGTCAATCAGCCCCAGCATTTT
few	-	TRBV6-5	TRBJ2-6	CASSFDPAQVSGANVLTF	TGTGCCAGCAGTTTCGACCCCGCCCAGGTCTCTGGGGCCAACGTCCTGACTTTC
once	-	TRBV5-6	TRBJ2-1	CTSSLLNRQPNEQFF	TGTACCAGCAGCTTGCTGAATCGACAGCCCAATGAGCAGTTCTTC
-	-	TRBV12-3/TRBV12-4	TRBJ2-7	CASRFGLGIGEQYF	TGTGCCAGCAGGTTTGGACTGGGGATCGGCGAGCAGTACTTC
-	-	TRBV7-2	TRBJ1-5	CASSPSVRDQPQHF	TGTGCCAGCAGCCCTAGTGTCCGGGATCAACCCCAGCATTTT
-	TRBD1	TRBV20-1	TRBJ1-5	CSAPTGVGQPQHF	TGCAGTGCCCCGACAGGGGTAGGCCAGCCCCAGCATTTT
few	TRBD2	TRBV7-2	TRBJ2-7	CASSLAILAGVYEQYF	TGTGCCAGCAGCTTAGCGATTTTAGCGGGAGTCTACGAGCAGTACTTC
-	TRBD1	TRBV25-1	TRBJ2-5	CAGSATWGQGRETQYF	TGTGCCGGCAGTGCGACATGGGGACAGGGTCGAGAGACCCAGTACTTC
-	-	TRBV27	TRBJ2-7	CASSLATGSYEQYF	TGTGCCAGCAGTCTTGCCACTGGTTCCTACGAGCAGTACTTC
few	-	TRBV4-3	TRBJ1-1	CASSQEMNTEAFF	TGCGCCAGCAGCCAGGAAATGAACACTGAAGCTTTCTTT
-	TRBD2	TRBV29-1	TRBJ2-7	CSVEDPWTSGSAYNEQYF	TGCAGCGTTGAAGATCCTTGGACTAGCGGGAGCGCCTACAATGAGCAGTACTTC
few	-	TRBV20-1	TRBJ2-1	CSAQTGVTYNEQFF	TGCAGTGCCCAGACAGGTGTCACCTACAATGAGCAGTTCTTC
-	TRBD2	TRBV24-1	TRBJ2-5	CATSDSGEGGSRKTQYF	TGTGCCACCAGTGATTCGGGCGAAGGCGGGAGTAGAAAGACCCAGTACTTC
-	TRBD2	TRBV5-8	TRBJ2-5	CASTRLAEWTQETQYF	TGTGCCAGCACCCGACTAGCGGAATGGACCCAAGAGACCCAGTACTTC
few	-	TRBV6-2/TRBV6-3	TRBJ1-5	CASSYGLGDQPQHF	TGTGCCAGCAGTTACGGGTTGGGGGACCAGCCCCAGCATTTT
-	TRBD2	TRBV15	TRBJ2-1	CATSRSRAGHNEQFF	TGTGCCACCAGCAGATCAAGAGCGGGACACAATGAGCAGTTCTTC
-	TRBD2	TRBV20-1	TRBJ2-7	CSARIAGGPYEQYF	TGCAGTGCGAGAATAGCGGGAGGGCCTTACGAGCAGTACTTC
-	-	TRBV7-2	TRBJ1-4	CASSSQGRVGEKLFF	TGTGCCAGCAGCTCGCAGGGACGGGTGGGTGAAAAACTGTTTTTT
few	-	TRBV5-1	TRBJ2-7	CASSSGLGDGSSYEQYF	TGCGCCAGCAGCTCCGGTCTGGGCGACGGCAGTTCCTACGAGCAGTACTTC
few	TRBD2	TRBV20-1	TRBJ2-1	CSAPPIAGTRFEQFF	TGCAGTGCTCCGCCGATAGCGGGAACCCGGTTTGAGCAGTTCTTC
-	TRBD2	TRBV10-3	TRBJ2-7	CAISGEGGRTYEQYF	TGTGCCATCAGTGGGGAGGGAGGTAGAACCTACGAGCAGTACTTC
-	TRBD1	TRBV28	TRBJ2-6	CASSPNRGHRSGANVLTF	TGTGCCAGCAGCCCCAACAGGGGGCATAGGTCTGGGGCCAACGTCCTGACTTTC
few	TRBD1	TRBV29-1	TRBJ1-2	CSVDRDRGNYGYTF	TGCAGCGTGGACCGGGACAGGGGAAACTATGGCTACACCTTC
once	TRBD1	TRBV25-1	TRBJ1-2	CAGSESRTGGLLYGYTF	TGTGCCGGCAGTGAATCCCGGACAGGGGGCCTCCTCTATGGCTACACCTTC
-	TRBD2	TRBV9	TRBJ2-5	CASSGGLAAKETQYF	TGTGCCAGCAGCGGAGGACTAGCGGCTAAAGAGACCCAGTACTTC
-	-	TRBV7-9	TRBJ1-1	CSSSLVQGVGEAFF	TGTTCCAGCAGCTTGGTACAGGGTGTGGGTGAAGCTTTCTTT